The 16 T cell receptor beta chains below all came from one sample that was sequenced in a study of T cell responses to AZD1222 COVID-19 vaccine (dated by TCRdb to the early 2020s). The time point label, as the study defines it: about 28 days (+/-7) after the second vaccine dose. Libraries came from the immunoSEQ multiplex PCR assay. The immuneACCESS repertoire file appears here via TCRdb, limited to in-frame rearrangements. These files lack a portion of the clones; in checked studies, under half of the deficit traces to unresolved V genes, and the cause of the others is not known. This sample has roughly 140,000 clones in its table, and roughly 90% of those were observed once. Together, the top ten hold roughly 3.3% of the sample. Specimen: peripheral blood, collected 28 days after the second AZD1222 dose. The source of these receptors is an adult who received the AZD1222 COVID-19 vaccine.

V usage is TRBV5-1 and J usage is TRBJ1-1; D is unclear. This CDR3 has 13 amino acids. Germline-derived CDR1 and CDR2 are SGHRS and YFSETQ. Trimming shortened V by 0 bases and J by 0 bases, and 3 bases separated the two germline ends. The CDR3 DNA sequence: TGCGCCAGCAGCTTGGCGTTGAACACTGAAGCTTTCTTT. It encodes CASSLALNTEAFF.

This chain connects TRBV29-1 to TRBJ2-1, with TRBD2 matching over 14 bases. Germline CDR1 SQVTM, CDR2 ANQGSEA. CDR3 length: 15 amino acids. Unmatched junction bases numbered 5, after V lost 5 bases and J lost 5 bases. The CDR3 DNA is TGCAGCGTTCGAAGGACTAGCGGGAGGAACAATGAGCAGTTCTTC. Amino acids: CSVRRTSGRNNEQFF.

This rearrangement joins TRBV2 to TRBJ2-5, with no clear D. This CDR3 is built from 11 residues. V was shortened by 5 bases and J by 5 bases, with 6 bases between the two germline ends. CDR1 is SNHLY, CDR2 FYNNEI, per germline. The CDR3 DNA follows: TGTGCCAGCAGTTTCTCGGAGACCCAGTACTTC. This sequence encodes CASSFSETQYF.

This chain uses TRBV6-2 or TRBV6-3 with TRBJ2-7; 8 bases align to TRBD1. CDR3 length: 13 residues. CDR1 and CDR2 (germline): MNHEY, SVGEGT. V was clipped by 2 bases and J by 6 bases; unmatched bases: 3. CDR3 amino acids: CASSYVRGREQYF. The DNA for the CDR3 is TGTGCCAGCAGTTACGTCAGGGGGCGCGAGCAGTACTTC.

The V gene is TRBV9, the J gene TRBJ2-3; D might be TRBD2 (7 bases). CDR1 is SGDLS, CDR2 YYNGEE, per germline. Trimming pared 0 bases from V and 3 bases from J, leaving 14 bases between. The CDR3 length is 16 residues. In nucleotides, the CDR3 is TGTGCCAGCAGCGTAGGAGGGGGAGGGCCTACAGATACGCAGTATTTT. It encodes CASSVGGGGPTDTQYF.

The CDR3 protein is CASRTSVSYNEQFF. The CDR3 region has the DNA TGTGCCAGCAGGACTAGCGTTTCCTACAATGAGCAGTTCTTC. This chain links TRBV6-5 with TRBJ2-1; 8 nucleotides line up with TRBD2. Germline trimming cut 6 bases from V and 1 base from J; bases unmatched to any gene: 2. Germline CDR1 reads MNHEY; CDR2 reads SVGAGI. CDR3 size: 14 residues.

This clone came up once. The chain links TRBV5-4 to TRBJ1-1, with D possibly being TRBD1 (5 bases). The CDR3 is 14 amino acids. Looked up from germline, CDR1 is SGHNT and CDR2 is YYREEE (reference sequence). Trimming removed 0 bases at V and 3 bases at J, with 9 bases between. CDR3 in amino acids: CASSLAGRHTEAFF. The CDR3, as DNA: TGTGCCAGCAGCTTGGCAGGGAGGCACACTGAAGCTTTCTTT.

The chain couples TRBV11-3 to TRBJ2-5; perhaps TRBD1 as D (6 bases). The CDR3 is made up of 16 amino acids. Trimming took off 1 base at V and 4 bases at J, with 16 bases between the two ends. The germline V gene has CDR1 SGHNT and CDR2 YENEEA. This CDR3 is CASSLGVRGLIETQYF. The CDR3 region has the DNA TGTGCCAGCAGCTTAGGGGTCAGGGGTTTGATAGAGACCCAGTACTTC. Full variable domain (remainder filled in from reference TRBV11-3 and TRBJ2-5): EAGVVQSPRYKIIEKKQPVAFWCNPISGHNTLYWYLQNLGQGPELLIRYENEEAVDDSQLPKDRFSAERLKGVDSTLKIQPAELGDSAVYLCASSLGVRGLIETQYFGPGTRLLVL.

The rearrangement uses TRBV5-6 and TRBJ1-4; unclear D gene. This CDR3 spans 13 amino acids. CDR1 is SGHDT and CDR2 is YYEEEE in the germline V gene. V lost 1 base to trimming and J lost 0 bases, with 1 base between them. CDR3 residues: CASSLTTNEKLFF. CDR3 sequence (DNA): TGTGCCAGCAGCTTGACAACTAATGAAAAACTGTTTTTT.

About this clone itself: A junction end diverges from the germline sequence, so it may reflect a read error. V and J are TRBV7-7 and TRBJ2-7; no firm D call. The CDR3 is 16 residues long. Germline lookup yields CDR1 SSHAT and CDR2 FNYEAQ (reference sequence). The CDR3 bases are TGTGCTAGCAGCTTGAAGACGGAATCCATACCCTACGAGCAGTACTTC. Translating gives CASSLKTESIPYEQYF.

The gene calls are TRBV6-5 and TRBJ2-5, with no clear D. CDR1 MNHEY and CDR2 SVGAGI come from the germline V gene. There are 14 residues in the CDR3. Trimming left V 2 bases short and J 3 bases short, with 10 bases between. CDR3 protein: CASSYGQNKETQYF. Here the CDR3 DNA reads TGTGCCAGCAGTTACGGGCAGAATAAAGAGACCCAGTACTTC.

The chain joins TRBV5-4 to TRBJ2-5; possibly TRBD1 or TRBD2 for D (6 bases each). In germline, CDR1 is SGHNT, CDR2 YYREEE (reference sequence). This CDR3 has 16 amino acids. The V end lost 2 bases, the J end lost 5 bases, and 19 bases lay between the germline ends. The CDR3 nucleotides are TGTGCCAGCAGCTTACGGCGTCTAGGAGGGGGGGAGACCCAGTACTTC. It translates to CASSLRRLGGGETQYF.

This clone was recorded once. The chain joins TRBV30 to TRBJ1-1; maybe TRBD1 (6 bases). CDR3 length: 14 amino acids. Between the trimmed V and J ends, which lost 8 bases and 1 base, there was a span of 17 bases. The V gene's germline CDR1 is GTSNPN and CDR2 SVGIG (reference sequence). The CDR3 nucleotides read TGTGCCGGCATCAGGGGTCCTCCGAACACTGAAGCTTTCTTT. Protein: CAGIRGPPNTEAFF.

This clone appeared a few times. The chain uses TRBV10-2 and TRBJ1-6; 9 bases are a match to TRBD1. The CDR3 has 13 amino acids. V lost 8 bases and J lost 8; bases outside the gene matches: 4. The germline V gene encodes CDR1 WSHSY and CDR2 SAAADI. The CDR3 region has the DNA TGCGCCAGCCGGACAGGGGAGTATTCACCCCTCCACTTT. It codes for CASRTGEYSPLHF.

The chain couples TRBV30 to TRBJ2-2; D remains ambiguous. V dropped 1 base and J dropped 5 bases, with 11 bases sitting between them. CDR3 length: 14 residues. Germline assignment: CDR1 GTSNPN and CDR2 SVGIG (reference sequence). The CDR3 here is CAWSGGKGTGELFF. For the CDR3, the DNA is TGTGCCTGGAGTGGGGGAAAGGGTACCGGGGAGCTGTTTTTT. The variable domain in full, completed from reference TRBV30 and TRBJ2-2, reads SQTIHQWPATLVQPVGSPLSLECTVEGTSNPNLYWYRQAAGRGLQLLFYSVGIGQISSEVPQNLSASRPQDRQFILSSKKLLLSDSGFYLCAWSGGKGTGELFFGEGSRLTVL.

V usage is TRBV5-1 and J usage is TRBJ2-7; D uncertain. Trimming took off 0 bases at V and 0 bases at J, with 7 bases between the two ends. The CDR3 loop spans 14 amino acids. CDR1 is SGHRS and CDR2 is YFSETQ in the germline V gene. The CDR3 here is CASSLADRSYEQYF. The CDR3 bases are TGCGCCAGCAGCTTGGCTGATCGCTCCTACGAGCAGTACTTC.